These T cell receptor beta chains were read from a single sample in a study of T-cell reconstitution after alpha-beta-depleted transplantation in children. TCRdb analysed the PCR reads with MiXCR anew, one entry per CDR3 protein. The data contain about 870,000 distinct CDR3 sequences, roughly 15% of them singletons. The sample in question was PBMCs, mostly from graft donor cells, obtained 360 days after TCRalphabeta/CD19-depleted stem cell transplant. Receptors originate from a male patient aged 10-17 years who had a stem cell transplant for acute lymphoblastic leukemia, so the T cells may come from the graft donor. Each CDR3 is given with its conserved first and last residue. D genes are given only for firm matches. Size is omitted from some rows. Given values are once, few, many or a class for expanded clones.

>few|TRBJ2-1|TRBV10-3|TRBD2
CAISNLLAPSYNEQFF
TGTGCCATCAGCAACTTACTAGCGCCTTCCTACAATGAGCAGTTCTTC
>.|TRBJ1-5|TRBV27|TRBD1
CASSLRGLAGGYNQPQHF
TGTGCCAGCAGTTTAAGAGGGCTGGCAGGGGGTTACAATCAGCCCCAGCATTTT
>few|TRBJ2-7|TRBV7-2|.
CASSSTAFLSEQYF
TGTGCCAGCAGCTCTACGGCCTTTTTGAGCGAGCAGTACTTC
>.|TRBJ2-1|TRBV29-1|.
CSVDERGGTNNEQFF
TGCAGCGTTGATGAGCGGGGCGGGACAAACAATGAGCAGTTCTTC
>many|TRBJ2-2|TRBV12-3/TRBV12-4|.
CASSFRAGNTGELFF
TGTGCCAGCAGTTTTAGAGCGGGGAACACCGGGGAGCTGTTTTTT
>.|TRBJ2-7|TRBV2|.
CASSGDFYEQYF
TGTGCCAGCAGTGGGGACTTCTACGAGCAGTACTTC
>.|TRBJ2-7|TRBV27|.
CASSLSDRRLEQYF
TGTGCCAGCAGTCTTAGCGACAGGCGTCTCGAGCAGTACTTC
>few|TRBJ2-7|TRBV27|.
CASSWVAVGSGDTYEQYF
TGTGCCAGCAGTTGGGTTGCCGTTGGTAGCGGAGATACCTACGAGCAGTACTTC
>.|TRBJ1-4|TRBV6-1|TRBD1
CASTGDRGIRKKLFF
TGTGCCAGCACCGGGGACAGGGGAATTCGTAAAAAACTGTTTTTT
>.|TRBJ2-1|TRBV20-1|TRBD2
CSARDEGGPDYNEQFF
TGCAGTGCTAGAGATGAGGGAGGGCCCGACTACAATGAGCAGTTCTTC
>.|TRBJ2-2|TRBV23-1|TRBD1
CASSQSPSDRGGSNTGELFF
TGCGCCAGCAGTCAATCACCATCAGACAGGGGGGGATCGAACACCGGGGAGCTGTTTTTT
>.|TRBJ2-1|TRBV12-3/TRBV12-4|.
CASSSLSPRGAAHSYNEQFF
TGTGCCAGCAGTTCCTTAAGCCCCAGGGGGGCGGCCCACTCCTACAATGAGCAGTTCTTC
>.|TRBJ2-1|TRBV5-5|TRBD2
CASSLPASGLPYNEQFF
TGTGCCAGCAGCTTGCCTGCTAGCGGGTTACCCTACAATGAGCAGTTCTTC
>many|TRBJ2-2|TRBV9|.
CASSSYRLETGELFF
TGTGCCAGCAGCTCCTACAGGCTGGAGACCGGGGAGCTGTTTTTT
>.|TRBJ2-2|TRBV7-7|TRBD2
CASSAGLAGGPGELFF
TGTGCCAGCAGCGCTGGACTAGCGGGAGGGCCCGGGGAGCTGTTTTTT
>many|TRBJ2-3|TRBV29-1|.
CSVGLDTQYF
TGCAGCGTTGGACTAGATACGCAGTATTTT
>few|TRBJ2-1|TRBV9|.
CASSVRGGLGAEQFF
TGTGCCAGCAGCGTAAGAGGGGGGCTAGGCGCTGAGCAGTTCTTC
>many|TRBJ2-7|TRBV5-8|.
CASSFGRVYEQYF
TGTGCCAGCAGCTTTGGCAGGGTGTACGAGCAGTACTTC
>few|TRBJ2-1|TRBV14|TRBD2
CASGESGGTNYNEQFF
TGTGCCAGCGGGGAATCGGGAGGTACTAACTACAATGAGCAGTTCTTC
>.|TRBJ2-7|TRBV20-1|.
CCARDRAKLTYEQYF
TGCTGTGCTAGAGATAGGGCCAAACTAACCTACGAGCAGTACTTC
>many|TRBJ1-1|TRBV10-3|TRBD1
CAIRTGVNTEAFF
TGTGCCATCAGAACAGGGGTGAACACTGAAGCTTTCTTT
>many|TRBJ2-1|TRBV4-1|.
CASSHPARVGNEQFF
TGCGCCAGCAGCCACCCGGCCAGGGTGGGCAATGAGCAGTTCTTC